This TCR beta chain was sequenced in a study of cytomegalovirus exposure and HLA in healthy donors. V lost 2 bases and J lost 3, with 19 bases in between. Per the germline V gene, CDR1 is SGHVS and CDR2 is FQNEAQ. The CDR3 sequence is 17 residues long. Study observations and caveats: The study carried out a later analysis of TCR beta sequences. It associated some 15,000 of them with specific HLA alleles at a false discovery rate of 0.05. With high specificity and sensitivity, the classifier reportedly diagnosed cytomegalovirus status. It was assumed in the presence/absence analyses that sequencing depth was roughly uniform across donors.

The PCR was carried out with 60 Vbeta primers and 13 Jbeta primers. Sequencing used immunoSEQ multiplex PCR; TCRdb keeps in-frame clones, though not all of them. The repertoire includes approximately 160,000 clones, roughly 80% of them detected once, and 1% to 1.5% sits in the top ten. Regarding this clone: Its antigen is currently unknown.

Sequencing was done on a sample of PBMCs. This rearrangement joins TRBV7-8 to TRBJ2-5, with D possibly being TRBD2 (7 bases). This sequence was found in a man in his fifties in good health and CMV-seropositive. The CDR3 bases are TGTGCCAGCAGCTTACCTCGGGGGGCGGGTATGAAAGAGACCCAGTACTTC. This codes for CASSLPRGAGMKETQYF. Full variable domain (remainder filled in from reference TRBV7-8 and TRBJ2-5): GAGVSQSPRYKVAKRGQDVALRCDPISGHVSLFWYQQALGQGPEFLTYFQNEAQLDKSGLPSDRFFAERPEGSVSTLKIQRTQQEDSAVYLCASSLPRGAGMKETQYFGPGTRLLVL.